These 11 T cell receptor beta chains were sequenced from one sample in a study of long-term antiretroviral therapy in people with HIV. It was version v3.0 of the immunoSEQ assay that was run at survey level. Profiled with immunoSEQ multiplex PCR; TCRdb holds only in-frame clones, not every one. The table lists 20,000 to 30,000 clones, over 75% of them singletons. The sample in question was unsorted PBMCs, obtained 4.8 to 5 years after starting antiretroviral therapy. These receptor sequences come from a man aged 40-50 years with HIV.

The chain joins TRBV15 to TRBJ2-3; TRBD1 agrees at 8 bases. Per germline, CDR1 LNHNV and CDR2 YYDKDF (reference sequence). The J segment lost 2 bases and the V segment lost 3 bases, leaving 1 base of the junction unmatched. CDR3 length: 14 residues. The CDR3 protein is CATSSRGPTDTQYF. The CDR3 DNA reads TGTGCCACCAGCAGCAGGGGGCCCACAGATACGCAGTATTTT. Supplemented by reference TRBV15 and TRBJ2-3, the full variable domain reads DAMVIQNPRYQVTQFGKPVTLSCSQTLNHNVMYWYQQKSSQAPKLLFHYYDKDFNNEADTPDNFQSRRPNTSFCFLDIRSPGLGDTAMYLCATSSRGPTDTQYFGPGTRLTVL.

This sequence joins TRBV7-9 and TRBJ2-1; 8 bases fit TRBD2. Germline loops: CDR1 SEHNR, CDR2 FQNEAQ (reference sequence). The CDR3 is 15 amino acids. With 5 bases clipped from V and 8 bases from J, the junction kept 11 bases outside the gene matches. CDR3 in amino acids: CASSLFAGGGYEQFF. The CDR3 DNA is TGTGCCAGCAGCCTCTTTGCGGGAGGCGGCTATGAGCAGTTCTTC. Full variable domain (outside the CDR3, taken from reference TRBV7-9 and TRBJ2-1): DTGVSQNPRHKITKRGQNVTFRCDPISEHNRLYWYRQTLGQGPEFLTYFQNEAQLEKSRLLSDRFSAERPKGSFSTLEIQRTEQGDSAMYLCASSLFAGGGYEQFFGPGTRLTVL.

J is TRBJ2-5 and V is TRBV19, with D possibly matching TRBD2 (6 bases). Trimming took off 5 bases at V and 9 bases at J, with 13 bases between the two ends. Per germline, CDR1 LNHDA and CDR2 SQIVND (reference sequence). CDR3 length: 12 residues. Here the CDR3 reads CASSPLSGAQYF. The CDR3, as DNA: TGTGCCAGTAGTCCTCTTTCGGGGGCCCAGTACTTC.

The rearrangement joins TRBV9 to TRBJ1-2, with D possibly matching TRBD1 (5 bases). This CDR3 contains 14 residues. CDR1 SGDLS and CDR2 YYNGEE come from the germline V gene. Trimming left V 3 bases short and J 2 bases short, with 11 bases between. The CDR3 DNA reads as TGTGCCAGCAGCGGCAAAAGACAGAACTATGGCTACACCTTC. Amino acid sequence: CASSGKRQNYGYTF.

The chain employs TRBV6-4 and TRBJ1-5; a weak D match, TRBD1 (5 bases). Germline assignment: CDR1 MRHNA and CDR2 SNTAGT. Trimming removed 5 bases at V and 9 bases at J, with 20 bases between. The CDR3 is 15 amino acids. The CDR3 DNA reads as TGTGCCAGCAGTACGGGGACCGCCTTCGGATGGCCCCAGCATTTT. The encoded protein is CASSTGTAFGWPQHF.

This sequence joins TRBV27 and TRBJ1-5; TRBD1 matches at 8 bases. The V gene end was trimmed by 6 bases and the J gene end by 8 bases; junction bases not matched to a gene: 6. Germline V gives CDR1 MNHEY, CDR2 SMNVEV (reference sequence). This CDR3 has 13 residues. The CDR3 nucleotides are TGTGCCAGCAGCCGTAACAGGGGGGAGCCCCAGCATTTT. The encoded protein is CASSRNRGEPQHF.

The chain is built from TRBV7-2 and TRBJ2-3; 8 bases fit TRBD1. The germline V gene has CDR1 SGHTA and CDR2 FQGNSA. J gave up 4 bases and V 3 bases, and 3 bases lay outside the gene matches. The length of the CDR3 is 14 residues. The CDR3 is CASSLDRAADTQYF. Written as DNA, the CDR3 is TGTGCCAGCAGCTTGGACAGGGCGGCAGATACGCAGTATTTT.

The rearrangement joins TRBV4-1 to TRBJ2-2, with no clear D. V gave up 4 bases and J gave up 6 bases, with 15 bases separating them. Germline CDR1 MGHRA, CDR2 YSYEKL. This CDR3 is 15 amino acids long. The CDR3 spells CASSPDPGVPGELFF. In DNA form, the CDR3 reads TGCGCCAGCAGCCCCGACCCTGGGGTGCCCGGGGAGCTGTTTTTT.

The J gene is TRBJ2-1, the V gene TRBV13; D not certain. This CDR3 has 13 residues. The germline gives CDR1 PRHDT, CDR2 FYEKMQ (reference sequence). The V end lost 4 bases, the J end lost 5 bases, and 9 bases lay between the germline ends. DNA for the CDR3: TGTGCCAGCAGCTCGACCGCGAACAATGAGCAGTTCTTC. Protein: CASSSTANNEQFF.

This chain connects TRBV29-1 to TRBJ2-2; D possibly corresponds to TRBD2 (7 bases). Germline assignment: CDR1 SQVTM and CDR2 ANQGSEA. The CDR3 is made up of 14 amino acids. The V and J ends lost 6 bases and 7 bases respectively, with 18 bases between them. The CDR3 is CSVGGFGGFGELFF. The CDR3 bases are TGCAGCGTGGGGGGCTTCGGGGGGTTCGGGGAGCTGTTTTTT.

This clone has only a few counts. V gene TRBV5-4 combines with J gene TRBJ2-7; D not certain. This CDR3 region has 11 residues. Germline V gives CDR1 SGHNT, CDR2 YYREEE (reference sequence). Trimming removed 4 bases from V and 7 bases from J, with 9 bases in between. The CDR3 loop is CASSAVGEQYF. The DNA for the CDR3 is TGTGCCAGCAGCGCGGTGGGGGAGCAGTACTTC.